This is a list of T cell receptor beta chains from one sample in a study of T cells in Graves' hyperthyroidism and ophthalmopathy. TCRdb called the multiplex PCR reads again in MiXCR, with one record for every CDR3 protein. The sample includes under 400,000 distinct CDR3 sequences, about 15% seen only once; the top ten take 11%. The sample comprised blood. Receptors were obtained from a woman aged 55-75 years with Graves' hyperthyroidism. Both conserved end residues are part of each CDR3. A D gene is named only where the DNA matches it firmly. Size is stated for part of the rows, as once, few or many counts, or as a class when the clone is expanded.

V: TRBV6-1; J: TRBJ2-2; size: many; D: TRBD2; DNA: TGTGCCAGCAGTGAAGTATTTGCGGGAGGCGGTTACACCGGGGAGCTGTTTTTT; CDR3: CASSEVFAGGGYTGELFF
V: TRBV5-1; J: TRBJ2-7; size: NA; D: TRBD2; DNA: TGCGCCAGCAGCCTGGGACTAGCGGGAGGAGCATCCTACGAGCAGTACTTC; CDR3: CASSLGLAGGASYEQYF
V: TRBV12-3/TRBV12-4; J: TRBJ1-1; size: few; D: NA; DNA: TGTGCCAGCAGTTTCAAATTCACTGAAGCTTTCTTT; CDR3: CASSFKFTEAFF
V: TRBV7-9; J: TRBJ2-3; size: NA; D: NA; DNA: TGTGCCACCGATATGGCAGATACGCAGTATTTT; CDR3: CATDMADTQYF
V: TRBV27; J: TRBJ2-6; size: NA; D: NA; DNA: TGTGCCAGCAGTCCCCGACCGAGCTCTGGGGCCAACGTCCTGACTTTC; CDR3: CASSPRPSSGANVLTF
V: TRBV6-1; J: TRBJ2-1; size: NA; D: TRBD2; DNA: TGTGCCAGCAGTGTCAAGACTAGCGGAACCTACAATGAGCAGTTCTTC; CDR3: CASSVKTSGTYNEQFF
V: TRBV6-1; J: TRBJ2-3; size: many; D: TRBD2; DNA: TGTGCCAGCAGTGGATCGAGCGGGAGGGCCGGAGGCACAGATACGCAGTATTTT; CDR3: CASSGSSGRAGGTDTQYF
V: TRBV12-3/TRBV12-4; J: TRBJ2-7; size: NA; D: TRBD2; DNA: TGTGCCAGCAGTTTGGTGCGGGAGGTGGCCCACGAGCAGTACTTC; CDR3: CASSLVREVAHEQYF
V: TRBV12-3/TRBV12-4; J: TRBJ1-2; size: many; D: TRBD1; DNA: TGTGCCAGCAGTGGGCCGGGACAGGGAACCGGCTACACCTTC; CDR3: CASSGPGQGTGYTF
V: TRBV7-9; J: TRBJ1-1; size: many; D: NA; DNA: TGTGCCAGCAGCTTAGACGCAGGGCGGAACACTGAAGCTTTCTTT; CDR3: CASSLDAGRNTEAFF
V: TRBV28; J: TRBJ1-1; size: many; D: TRBD1; DNA: TGTGCCAGCAGTCACCGGGACAGGGGGACTAACACTGAAGCTTTCTTT; CDR3: CASSHRDRGTNTEAFF
V: TRBV5-1; J: TRBJ2-7; size: NA; D: NA; DNA: TGCGCCAGCAGCTCGGCAGCCACCTACGAGCAGTACTTC; CDR3: CASSSAATYEQYF
V: TRBV24-1; J: TRBJ2-1; size: many; D: TRBD2; DNA: TGTGCCACCAGTGCTCAAGCGGGAGTTGATGAGCAGTTCTTC; CDR3: CATSAQAGVDEQFF
V: TRBV7-3; J: TRBJ2-2; size: few; D: TRBD1; DNA: TGTGCCAGCAGGGACAGGGATTCCGGGGAGCTGTTTTTT; CDR3: CASRDRDSGELFF
V: TRBV27; J: TRBJ2-7; size: NA; D: TRBD2; DNA: TGTGCCAGCAGTAATTCGACTAGCGGGAGGCCGGGCTGGGGGAGCTACGAGCAGTACTTC; CDR3: CASSNSTSGRPGWGSYEQYF
V: TRBV11-3; J: TRBJ2-3; size: many; D: TRBD2; DNA: TGTGCCAGCAGCTTAGGAGGTTGGCGGGAGAGAGCAGATACGCAGTATTTT; CDR3: CASSLGGWRERADTQYF
V: TRBV27; J: TRBJ1-2; size: many; D: NA; DNA: TGTGCCAGCAGTTTGATCCAGGGTACGGCTGGCTACACCTTC; CDR3: CASSLIQGTAGYTF
V: TRBV4-1; J: TRBJ2-7; size: many; D: NA; DNA: TGCGCCAGCAGCCAACTTGGAGGGGACCCCTACGAGCAGTACTTC; CDR3: CASSQLGGDPYEQYF
V: TRBV5-1; J: TRBJ1-3; size: NA; D: NA; DNA: TGCGCCAGCAGCCCAGGGACGCCCGGAACCACCATATATTTT; CDR3: CASSPGTPGTTIYF
V: TRBV9; J: TRBJ2-3; size: NA; D: NA; DNA: TGTGCCAGCAGCCCCCCAGACGATACGCAGTATTTT; CDR3: CASSPPDDTQYF
V: TRBV7-9; J: TRBJ2-1; size: many; D: TRBD2; DNA: TGTGCCAGCAGCCAGCGGAGCGGGAGGGCCGATGATGAGCAGTTCTTC; CDR3: CASSQRSGRADDEQFF
V: TRBV18; J: TRBJ2-7; size: few; D: NA; DNA: TGTGCCAGCCCAGCAAGGGACTTCGGCGAGCAGTACTTC; CDR3: CASPARDFGEQYF
V: TRBV28; J: TRBJ1-5; size: NA; D: NA; DNA: TGTGCCAGCAGTTACCCGTCCGAGGGCAATCAGCCCCAGCATTTT; CDR3: CASSYPSEGNQPQHF
V: TRBV30; J: TRBJ1-1; size: many; D: NA; DNA: TGTGCCTGGAGTGTCAACCCGGGGACTGAAGCTTTCTTT; CDR3: CAWSVNPGTEAFF
V: TRBV12-3/TRBV12-4; J: TRBJ2-3; size: NA; D: NA; DNA: TGTGCCAGCAGTTTAATCCGCCGCACAGATACGCAGTATTTT; CDR3: CASSLIRRTDTQYF
V: TRBV9; J: TRBJ2-5; size: many; D: TRBD1; DNA: TGTGCCAGCAGCCCACAGGGGCACCAAGAGACCCAGTACTTC; CDR3: CASSPQGHQETQYF
V: TRBV30; J: TRBJ1-5; size: NA; D: NA; DNA: TGTGCCTGGAGTGTATATAGTAGCAATCAGCCCCAGCATTTT; CDR3: CAWSVYSSNQPQHF
V: TRBV2; J: TRBJ2-5; size: NA; D: TRBD2; DNA: TGTGCCAGCGATAACCGAAACCTGGGGGGGCGGGGGGGAGAGACCCAGTACTTC; CDR3: CASDNRNLGGRGGETQYF
V: TRBV28; J: TRBJ2-3; size: many; D: NA; DNA: TGTGCCAGCAGGGCCGGACAGATAAGGGGTACGCAGTATTTT; CDR3: CASRAGQIRGTQYF
V: TRBV5-1; J: TRBJ2-2; size: NA; D: TRBD2; DNA: TGCGCCAGCAGCTTGGCCACTAGCGGGAGTATCCCCGGGGAGCTGTTTTTT; CDR3: CASSLATSGSIPGELFF
V: TRBV15; J: TRBJ2-2; size: few; D: NA; DNA: TGTGCCACCAGCAGAGAGCCAGCGGTCCGGGGCGGGGAGCTGTTTTTT; CDR3: CATSREPAVRGGELFF
V: TRBV5-1; J: TRBJ1-4; size: NA; D: NA; DNA: TGCGCCAGCAGCTTGGAACAGGAAAATGAAAAACTGTTTTTT; CDR3: CASSLEQENEKLFF
V: TRBV18; J: TRBJ2-3; size: many; D: TRBD2; DNA: TGTGCCAGCTCACCACCGGAGCGGGAGTGGACAGATACGCAGTATTTT; CDR3: CASSPPEREWTDTQYF
V: TRBV2; J: TRBJ2-1; size: many; D: NA; DNA: TGTGCCAGCTGTTCTGGGCCGAGCTCCTACAATGAGCAGTTCTTC; CDR3: CASCSGPSSYNEQFF
V: TRBV6-1; J: TRBJ2-7; size: many; D: TRBD2; DNA: TGTGCCAGCAGTTTCTTCGGGACTAGTGGGGACTACGAGCAGTACTTC; CDR3: CASSFFGTSGDYEQYF
V: TRBV15; J: TRBJ2-7; size: many; D: NA; DNA: TGTGCCACCAGCAGAGATCTAGGGACACTCTACGAGCAGTACTTC; CDR3: CATSRDLGTLYEQYF
V: TRBV5-5; J: TRBJ2-7; size: many; D: NA; DNA: TGTGCCAGCAGCTTCAGGGGTTTGGGGATCTACGAGCAGTACTTC; CDR3: CASSFRGLGIYEQYF
V: TRBV10-1; J: TRBJ2-5; size: many; D: TRBD2; DNA: TGCGCCAGCAGTGCGACAGGAGCGGGAGGCCAAGAGACCCAGTACTTC; CDR3: CASSATGAGGQETQYF
V: TRBV19; J: TRBJ2-7; size: many; D: NA; DNA: TGTGCCAGTAGTATGGATAGCTCCTACGAGCAGTACTTC; CDR3: CASSMDSSYEQYF
V: TRBV6-1; J: TRBJ1-2; size: NA; D: NA; DNA: TGTGCCAGCAGTTATAACGGTGGCTACACCTTC; CDR3: CASSYNGGYTF
V: TRBV12-3/TRBV12-4; J: TRBJ1-1; size: NA; D: NA; DNA: TGTGCCAGCAGTTTCGCGTCAGGGGCCACTGAAGCTTTCTTT; CDR3: CASSFASGATEAFF
V: TRBV5-1; J: TRBJ1-2; size: many; D: TRBD1; DNA: TGCGCCAGCAGCAGAGCTACAGGGGACTATGGCTACACCTTC; CDR3: CASSRATGDYGYTF
V: TRBV11-2; J: TRBJ2-7; size: many; D: NA; DNA: TGTGCCAGCAGCCCAATAGGGCGGCGGGACCCCTCCTACGAGCAGTACTTC; CDR3: CASSPIGRRDPSYEQYF
V: TRBV30; J: TRBJ1-1; size: many; D: NA; DNA: TGTGCCTGGAGTGTGAGGGTTTGGGGGCACCGGAACACTGAAGCTTTCTTT; CDR3: CAWSVRVWGHRNTEAFF
V: TRBV10-1; J: TRBJ2-1; size: many; D: NA; DNA: TGCGCCAGCAGTGAGGACACTGGCGATGAGCAGTTCTTC; CDR3: CASSEDTGDEQFF
V: TRBV6-1; J: TRBJ2-1; size: many; D: TRBD2; DNA: TGTGCCAGCAGTCCCCGACTAGCAGGGCACAATGAGCAGTTCTTC; CDR3: CASSPRLAGHNEQFF
V: TRBV30; J: TRBJ2-7; size: many; D: NA; DNA: TGTGCCCTGGAGGGTGGGACCCACGAGCAGTACTTC; CDR3: CALEGGTHEQYF
V: TRBV11-3; J: TRBJ1-1; size: NA; D: TRBD1; DNA: TGTGCCAGCAGCTCGACCCACGGGACAGGGTACGCTGAAGCTTTCTTT; CDR3: CASSSTHGTGYAEAFF
V: TRBV5-1; J: TRBJ2-1; size: few; D: NA; DNA: TGCGCCAGCAGGTTGGCCCTCAATGAGCAGTTCTTC; CDR3: CASRLALNEQFF
V: TRBV7-8; J: TRBJ2-1; size: many; D: TRBD2; DNA: TGTGCCAGCAGCTTACTAGCGGGAAAGGTCTATGAGCAGTTCTTC; CDR3: CASSLLAGKVYEQFF
V: TRBV7-8; J: TRBJ2-5; size: NA; D: TRBD2; DNA: TGTGCCAGCAGCTTCCAGGGAGGGCAAGAGACCCAGTACTTC; CDR3: CASSFQGGQETQYF
V: TRBV2; J: TRBJ2-4; size: many; D: NA; DNA: TGTGCCAGCAAGTTTCAGGGGAAGGACATTCAGTACTTC; CDR3: CASKFQGKDIQYF